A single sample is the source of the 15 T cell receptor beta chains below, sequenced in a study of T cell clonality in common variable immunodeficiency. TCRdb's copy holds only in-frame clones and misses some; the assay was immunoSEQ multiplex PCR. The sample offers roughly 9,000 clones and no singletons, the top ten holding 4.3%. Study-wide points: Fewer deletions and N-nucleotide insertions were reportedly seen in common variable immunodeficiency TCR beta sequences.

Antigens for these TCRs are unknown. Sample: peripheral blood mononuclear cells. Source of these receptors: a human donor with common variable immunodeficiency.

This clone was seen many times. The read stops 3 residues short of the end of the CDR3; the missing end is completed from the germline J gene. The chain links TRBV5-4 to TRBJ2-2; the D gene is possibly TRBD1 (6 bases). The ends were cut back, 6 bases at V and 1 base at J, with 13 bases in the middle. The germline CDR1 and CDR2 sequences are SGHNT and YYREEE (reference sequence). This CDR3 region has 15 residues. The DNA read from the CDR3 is TGTGCCAGCACCCACTCGACAGGGAACACCGGGGAG. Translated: CASTHSTGNTGE. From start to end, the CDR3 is CASTHSTGNTGELFF.

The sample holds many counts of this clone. The CDR3: CASSSQYGDTQYF. The DNA read from the CDR3 is TGTGCCAGTAGTTCTCAGTATGGAGATACG. This chain links TRBV19 with TRBJ2-3; no clear D. Read sequence stops 3 residues before the CDR3 end, and the germline J gene provides the missing end. CDR1 is LNHDA and CDR2 is SQIVND in the germline V gene (reference sequence). The CDR3 has 13 amino acids. Deletions cut 5 bases from V and 5 bases from J, with 11 bases between.

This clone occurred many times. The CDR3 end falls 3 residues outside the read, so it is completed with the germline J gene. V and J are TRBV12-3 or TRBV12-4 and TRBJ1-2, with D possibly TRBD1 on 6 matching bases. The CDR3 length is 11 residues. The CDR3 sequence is CASGAGQGYTF. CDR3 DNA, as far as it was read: TGTGCCAGCGGGGCCGGACAGGGC.

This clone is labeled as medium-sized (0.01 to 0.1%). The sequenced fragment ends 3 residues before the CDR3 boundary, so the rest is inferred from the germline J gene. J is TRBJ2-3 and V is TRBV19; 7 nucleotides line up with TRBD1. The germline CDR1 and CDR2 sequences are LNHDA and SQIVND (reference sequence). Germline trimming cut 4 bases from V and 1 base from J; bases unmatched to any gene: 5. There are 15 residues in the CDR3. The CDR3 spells CASSTMDRRTDTQYF. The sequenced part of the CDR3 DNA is TGTGCCAGTAGTACGATGGACAGGCGCACAGATACG.

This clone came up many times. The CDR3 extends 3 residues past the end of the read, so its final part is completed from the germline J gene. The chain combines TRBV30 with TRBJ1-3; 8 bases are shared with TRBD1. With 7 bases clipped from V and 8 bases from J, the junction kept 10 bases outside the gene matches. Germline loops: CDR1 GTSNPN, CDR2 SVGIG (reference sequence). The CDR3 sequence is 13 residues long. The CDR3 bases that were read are TGTGCCTCCCAGGGGGCAGTCCGGTACACC. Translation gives CASQGAVRYT. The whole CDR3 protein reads CASQGAVRYTIYF.

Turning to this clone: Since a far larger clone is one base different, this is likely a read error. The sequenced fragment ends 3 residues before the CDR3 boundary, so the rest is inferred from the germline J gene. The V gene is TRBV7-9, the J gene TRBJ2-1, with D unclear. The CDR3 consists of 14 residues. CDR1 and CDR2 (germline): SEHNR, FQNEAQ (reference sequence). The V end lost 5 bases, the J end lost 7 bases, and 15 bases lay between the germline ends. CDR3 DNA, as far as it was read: TGTGCCAGCAGCCAAATAGGGCAGAAGAATGAG. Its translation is CASSQIGQKNE. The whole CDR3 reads CASSQIGQKNEQFF.

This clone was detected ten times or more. The CDR3 DNA, read in part, is TGTGCCAGCAGTTCTTGGGACAGGTATGGGAACGAG. This translates into CASSSWDRYGNE. The full CDR3 protein is CASSSWDRYGNEQYF. V usage is TRBV12-3 or TRBV12-4 and J usage is TRBJ2-7; 8 positions match TRBD1. The sequence runs out 3 residues before the end of the CDR3; the remainder is reconstructed from the germline J gene. The CDR3 is 15 amino acids. V shed 4 bases and J 5 bases; nucleotides not matched to a gene: 10.

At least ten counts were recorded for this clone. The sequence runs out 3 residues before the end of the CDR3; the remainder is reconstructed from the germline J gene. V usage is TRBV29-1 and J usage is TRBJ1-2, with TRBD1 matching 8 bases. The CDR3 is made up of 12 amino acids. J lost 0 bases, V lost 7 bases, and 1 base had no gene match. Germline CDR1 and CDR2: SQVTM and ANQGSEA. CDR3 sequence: CSGGQANYGYTF. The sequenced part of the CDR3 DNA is TGCAGCGGGGGACAGGCTAACTATGGC.

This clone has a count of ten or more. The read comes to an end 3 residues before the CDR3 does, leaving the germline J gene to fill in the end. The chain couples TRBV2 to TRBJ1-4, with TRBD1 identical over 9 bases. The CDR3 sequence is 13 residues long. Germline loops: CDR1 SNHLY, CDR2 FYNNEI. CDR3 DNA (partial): TGTGCCAGCAAGGACAGGGGTACGGTCAAA. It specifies CASKDRGTVK. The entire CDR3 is CASKDRGTVKLFF.

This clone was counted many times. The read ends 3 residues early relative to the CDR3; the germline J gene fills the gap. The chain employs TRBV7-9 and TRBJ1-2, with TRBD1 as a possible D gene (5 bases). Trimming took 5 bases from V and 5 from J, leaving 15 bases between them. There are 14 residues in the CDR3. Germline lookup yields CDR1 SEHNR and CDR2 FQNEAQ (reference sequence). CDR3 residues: CASSLQALGYGYTF. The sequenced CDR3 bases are TGTGCCAGCAGCCTACAGGCCCTGGGGTATGGC.

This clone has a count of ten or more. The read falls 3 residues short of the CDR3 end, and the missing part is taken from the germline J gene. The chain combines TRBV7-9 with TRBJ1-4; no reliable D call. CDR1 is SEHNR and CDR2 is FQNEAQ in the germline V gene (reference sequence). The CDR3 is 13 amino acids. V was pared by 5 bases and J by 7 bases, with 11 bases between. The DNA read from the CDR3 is TGTGCCAGCAGCCTCCGGTCCCTTGAAAAA. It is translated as CASSLRSLEK. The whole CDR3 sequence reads CASSLRSLEKLFF. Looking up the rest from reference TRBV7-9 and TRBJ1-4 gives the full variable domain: DTGVSQNPRHKITKRGQNVTFRCDPISEHNRLYWYRQTLGQGPEFLTYFQNEAQLEKSRLLSDRFSAERPKGSFSTLEIQRTEQGDSAMYLCASSLRSLEKLFFGSGTQLSVL.

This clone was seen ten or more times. The CDR3 DNA, read in part, is TGTGCCAGCACCAAAGGGACAGGGGGCCGAGAGACC. As protein: CASTKGTGGRET. The whole CDR3 sequence reads CASTKGTGGRETQYF. The V gene is TRBV6-2 or TRBV6-3, the J gene TRBJ2-5; 12 bases are shared with TRBD1. The CDR3 end falls 3 residues outside the read, so it is completed with the germline J gene. After removal of 7 bases from V and 4 bases from J, the junction contained 7 bases not matched to a gene. The CDR3 is 15 residues long. From germline, CDR1 is MNHEY and CDR2 SVGEGT.

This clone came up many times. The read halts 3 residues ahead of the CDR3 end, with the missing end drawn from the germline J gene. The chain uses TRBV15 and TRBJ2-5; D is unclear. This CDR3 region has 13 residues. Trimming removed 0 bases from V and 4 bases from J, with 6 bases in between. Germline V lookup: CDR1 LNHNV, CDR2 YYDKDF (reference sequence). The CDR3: CATSRDSSETQYF. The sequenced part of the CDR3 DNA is TGTGCCACCAGCAGAGATTCCTCAGAGACC. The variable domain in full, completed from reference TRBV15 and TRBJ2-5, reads DAMVIQNPRYQVTQFGKPVTLSCSQTLNHNVMYWYQQKSSQAPKLLFHYYDKDFNNEADTPDNFQSRRPNTSFCFLDIRSPGLGDTAMYLCATSRDSSETQYFGPGTRLLVL.

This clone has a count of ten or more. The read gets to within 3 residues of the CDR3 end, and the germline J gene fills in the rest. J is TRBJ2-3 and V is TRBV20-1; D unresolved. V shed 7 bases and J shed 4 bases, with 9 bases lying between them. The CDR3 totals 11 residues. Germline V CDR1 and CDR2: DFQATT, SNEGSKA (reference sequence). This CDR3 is CSVFRADTQYF. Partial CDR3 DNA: TGCAGTGTATTTAGAGCAGATACG.

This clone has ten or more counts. The CDR3 DNA, read in part, is TGTGCCAGCAGCCATCGAGCGGGAGGCCTCCTAGTGCGCTACGAG. Amino acids: CASSHRAGGLLVRYE. The CDR3 in its entirety is CASSHRAGGLLVRYEQYF. The gene calls are TRBV4-2 and TRBJ2-7; 9 bases line up with TRBD2. The CDR3 is cut off 3 residues early in the read; its end comes from the germline J gene. Germline trimming cut 3 bases from V and 3 bases from J; bases unmatched to any gene: 15. The CDR3 spans 18 residues. The germline CDR1 and CDR2 sequences are LGHNA and YNFKEQ.